The entry below describes one T cell receptor (beta chain). Antigen: not known. V lost 3 bases and J lost 2, with 13 bases in between. The CDR3 sequence is 15 residues long. Looked up from germline, CDR1 is SQVTM and CDR2 is ANQGSEA. This specimen belongs to a study of T cell responses to AZD1222 COVID-19 vaccine. Study-level findings and limits: Spike-specific TCR breadth rose after two AZD1222 doses, and depth rose as well. Just 6 or 7 people given AZD1222 tested seropositive at baseline. The donors showed a predominance of white British ancestry and of females, with possible underestimation of clonal diversity.

Using immunoSEQ multiplex PCR, the repertoire was profiled, and TCRdb retains in-frame clones only, with some absent. The table lists about 92,000 clones, roughly nine tenths of them singletons. The sequence derives from an adult in good health. The gene calls are TRBV29-1 and TRBJ2-2; perhaps D is TRBD1 or TRBD2 (5 bases each). Material: peripheral blood, obtained on day 0 of AZD1222 vaccination. This chain's CDR3 is CSVERGSTNTGELFF. CDR3 nucleotides: TGCAGCGTTGAGAGGGGCTCGACAAACACCGGGGAGCTGTTTTTT.